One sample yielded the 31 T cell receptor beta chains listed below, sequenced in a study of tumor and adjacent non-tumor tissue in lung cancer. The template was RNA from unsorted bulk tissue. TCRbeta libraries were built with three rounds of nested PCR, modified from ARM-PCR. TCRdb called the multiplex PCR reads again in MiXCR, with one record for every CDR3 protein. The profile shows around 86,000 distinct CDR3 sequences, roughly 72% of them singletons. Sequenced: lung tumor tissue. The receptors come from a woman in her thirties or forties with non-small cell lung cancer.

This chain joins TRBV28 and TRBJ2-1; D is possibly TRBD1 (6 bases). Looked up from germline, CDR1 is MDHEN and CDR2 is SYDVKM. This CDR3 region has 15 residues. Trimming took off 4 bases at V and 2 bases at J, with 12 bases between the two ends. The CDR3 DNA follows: TGTGCCAGCAGTTCCGGACAGCCTACCTACAATGAGCAGTTCTTC. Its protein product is CASSSGQPTYNEQFF. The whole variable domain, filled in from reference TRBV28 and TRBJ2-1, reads DVKVTQSSRYLVKRTGEKVFLECVQDMDHENMFWYRQDPGLGLRLIYFSYDVKMKEKGDIPEGYSVSREKKERFSLILESASTNQTSMYLCASSSGQPTYNEQFFGPGTRLTVL.

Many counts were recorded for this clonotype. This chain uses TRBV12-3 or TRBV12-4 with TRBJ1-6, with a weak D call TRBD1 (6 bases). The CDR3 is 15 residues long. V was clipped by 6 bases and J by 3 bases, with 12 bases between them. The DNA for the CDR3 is TGTGCCAGCAGAGCCGGGACATTCTATAATTCACCCCTCCACTTT. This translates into CASRAGTFYNSPLHF.

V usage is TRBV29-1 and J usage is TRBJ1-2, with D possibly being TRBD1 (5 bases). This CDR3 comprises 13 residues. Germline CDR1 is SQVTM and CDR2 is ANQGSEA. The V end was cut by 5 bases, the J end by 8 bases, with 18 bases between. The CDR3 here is CSVLGQGVSGYTF. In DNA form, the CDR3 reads TGCAGCGTTCTTGGACAAGGGGTGAGCGGCTACACCTTC.

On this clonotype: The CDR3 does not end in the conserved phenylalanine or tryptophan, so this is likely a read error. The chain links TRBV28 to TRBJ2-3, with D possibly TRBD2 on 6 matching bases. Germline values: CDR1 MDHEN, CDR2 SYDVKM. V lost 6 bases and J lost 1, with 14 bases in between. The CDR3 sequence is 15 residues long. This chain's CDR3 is CASSSPWGGTDTQYS. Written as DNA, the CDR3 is TGTGCCAGCAGCTCCCCATGGGGGGGCACAGATACGCAGTATTCT.

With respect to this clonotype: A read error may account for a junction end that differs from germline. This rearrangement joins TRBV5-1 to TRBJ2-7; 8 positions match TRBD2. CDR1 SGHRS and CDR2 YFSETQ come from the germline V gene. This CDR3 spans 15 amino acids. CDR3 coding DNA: TGCACCAGCAGCTCGGGGAGGACTAGCAGCTACGAGCAGTACTTT. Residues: CTSSSGRTSSYEQYF.

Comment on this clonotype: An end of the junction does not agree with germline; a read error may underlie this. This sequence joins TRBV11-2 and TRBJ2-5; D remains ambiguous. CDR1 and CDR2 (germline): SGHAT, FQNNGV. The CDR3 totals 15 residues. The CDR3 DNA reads TGTACCAGCAGCCTAACCACCGCGGTAGGGGAGACCCAGTACTTC. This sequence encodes CTSSLTTAVGETQYF.

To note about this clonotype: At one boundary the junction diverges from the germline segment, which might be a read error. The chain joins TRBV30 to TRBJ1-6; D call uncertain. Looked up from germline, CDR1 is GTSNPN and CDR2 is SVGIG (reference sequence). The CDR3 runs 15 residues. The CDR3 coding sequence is TGTGTCTGGATGACTGGGAGCTCTTATAATACACCCCTCCACTTT. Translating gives CVWMTGSSYNTPLHF.

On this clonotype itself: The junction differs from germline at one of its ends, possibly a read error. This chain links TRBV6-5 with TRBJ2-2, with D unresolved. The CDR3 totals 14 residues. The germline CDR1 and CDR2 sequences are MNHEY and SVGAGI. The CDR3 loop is CASRNDVNTGELFF. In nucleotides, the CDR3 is TGTGCTAGCAGAAACGACGTGAACACCGGGGAGCTGTTTTTT.

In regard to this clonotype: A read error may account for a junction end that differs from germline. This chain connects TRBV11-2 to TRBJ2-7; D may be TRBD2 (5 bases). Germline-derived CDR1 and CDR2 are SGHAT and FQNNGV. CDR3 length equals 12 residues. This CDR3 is CASDGSSYDQYF. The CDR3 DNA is TGTGCCAGCGATGGGAGCTCCTACGATCAGTACTTC.

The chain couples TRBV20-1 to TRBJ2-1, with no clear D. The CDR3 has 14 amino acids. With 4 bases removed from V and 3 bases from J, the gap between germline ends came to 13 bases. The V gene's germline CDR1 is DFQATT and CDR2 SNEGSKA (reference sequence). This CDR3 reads CSAIDSPFYNEQFF. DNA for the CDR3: TGCAGTGCTATTGATAGCCCCTTCTACAATGAGCAGTTCTTC.

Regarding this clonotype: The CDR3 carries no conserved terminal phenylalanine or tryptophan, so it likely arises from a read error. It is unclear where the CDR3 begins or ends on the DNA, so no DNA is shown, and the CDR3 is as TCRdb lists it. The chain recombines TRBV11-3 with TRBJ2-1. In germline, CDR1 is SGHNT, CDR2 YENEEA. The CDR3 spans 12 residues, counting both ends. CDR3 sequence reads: CTSSLEGYERFV.

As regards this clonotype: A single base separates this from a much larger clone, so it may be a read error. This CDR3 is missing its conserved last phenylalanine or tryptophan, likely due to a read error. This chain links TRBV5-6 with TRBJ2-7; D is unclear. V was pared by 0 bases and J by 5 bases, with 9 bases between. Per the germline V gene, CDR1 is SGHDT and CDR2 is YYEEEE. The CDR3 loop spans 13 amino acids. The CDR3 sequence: CASSLAGRDEQYL. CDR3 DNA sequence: TGTGCCAGCAGCTTGGCCGGTCGCGACGAGCAGTACTTA.

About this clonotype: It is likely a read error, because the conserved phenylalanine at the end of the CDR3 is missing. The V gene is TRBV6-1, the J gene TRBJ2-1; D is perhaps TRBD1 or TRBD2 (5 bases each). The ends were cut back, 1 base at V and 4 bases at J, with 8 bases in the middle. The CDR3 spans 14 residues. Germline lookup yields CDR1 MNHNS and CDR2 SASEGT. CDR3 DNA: TGTGCCAGCAGTGAAGGGGGGTCATACAATGAGCAGTTCTCC. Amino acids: CASSEGGSYNEQFS.

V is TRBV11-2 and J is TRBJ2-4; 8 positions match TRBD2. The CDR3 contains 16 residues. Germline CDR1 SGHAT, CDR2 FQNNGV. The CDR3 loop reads CVSSPGTSGGKGIQYF. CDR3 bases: TGTGTCAGTAGCCCGGGGACTAGTGGGGGGAAGGGCATTCAGTACTTC.

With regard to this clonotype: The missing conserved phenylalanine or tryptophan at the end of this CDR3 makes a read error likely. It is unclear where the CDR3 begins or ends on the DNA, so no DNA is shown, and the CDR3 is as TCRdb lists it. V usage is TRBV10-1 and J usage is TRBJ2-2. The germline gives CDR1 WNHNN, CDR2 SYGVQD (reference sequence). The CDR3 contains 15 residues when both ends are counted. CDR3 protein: CASSEYQTDTGEMFI.

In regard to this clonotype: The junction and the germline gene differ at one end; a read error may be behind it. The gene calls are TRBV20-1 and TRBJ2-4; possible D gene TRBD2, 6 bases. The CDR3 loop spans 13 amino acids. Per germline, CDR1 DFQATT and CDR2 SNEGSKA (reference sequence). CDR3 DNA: TGCAATGAGGGAGGAGAGGAGGGGATCATTCGGTACTTC. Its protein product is CNEGGEEGIIRYF.

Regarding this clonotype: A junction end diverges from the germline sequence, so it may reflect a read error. CDR3 DNA: TGCGGCGTACCGGGAGCGGGAACCTCCTTCAATGAGCAGTACTTC. It is translated as CGVPGAGTSFNEQYF. The rearrangement links TRBV29-1 to TRBJ2-1; TRBD2 matches at 7 bases. The J call is in doubt because the DNA end fits TRBJ2-7 better. The CDR3 totals 15 residues. CDR1 is SQVTM, CDR2 ANQGSEA, per germline.

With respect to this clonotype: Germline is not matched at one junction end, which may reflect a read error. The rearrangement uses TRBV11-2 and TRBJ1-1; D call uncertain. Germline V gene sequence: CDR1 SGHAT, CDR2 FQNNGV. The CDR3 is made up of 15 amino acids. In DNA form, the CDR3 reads TGTACCAGCAGCTTTTCGGAGACCTACCGAAGTGAAGCTTTCTTC. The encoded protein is CTSSFSETYRSEAFF.

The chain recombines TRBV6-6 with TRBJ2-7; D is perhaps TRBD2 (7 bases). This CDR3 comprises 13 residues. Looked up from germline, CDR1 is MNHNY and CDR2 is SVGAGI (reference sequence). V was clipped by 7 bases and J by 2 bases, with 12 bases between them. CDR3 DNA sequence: TGTGCCAGCACCGCGGGGGCAACCTACGAGCAGTACTTC. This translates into CASTAGATYEQYF.

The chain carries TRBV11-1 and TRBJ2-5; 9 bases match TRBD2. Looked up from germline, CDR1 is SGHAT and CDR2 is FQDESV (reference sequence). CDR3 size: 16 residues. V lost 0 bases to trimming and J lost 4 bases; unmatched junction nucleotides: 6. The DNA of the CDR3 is TGTGCCAGCAGCTTAGCGAACCTAGCGGGGATAGAGACCCAGTACTTC. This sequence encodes CASSLANLAGIETQYF.

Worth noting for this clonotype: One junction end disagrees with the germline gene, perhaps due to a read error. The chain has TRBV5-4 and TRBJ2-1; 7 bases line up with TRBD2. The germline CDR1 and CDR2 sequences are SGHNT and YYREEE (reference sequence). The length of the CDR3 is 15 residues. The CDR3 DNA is TGTGCCAGCAACTTGAATGCGGGGGTTTACAATGAGCAGTTCTTC. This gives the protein CASNLNAGVYNEQFF.

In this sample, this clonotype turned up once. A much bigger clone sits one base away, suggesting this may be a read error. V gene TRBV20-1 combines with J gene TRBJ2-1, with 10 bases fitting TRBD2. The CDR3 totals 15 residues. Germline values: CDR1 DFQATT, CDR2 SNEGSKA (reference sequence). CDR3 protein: CCASTSGVSYNEQFF. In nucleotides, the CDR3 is TGCTGTGCTTCCACTAGCGGGGTCTCCTACAATGAGCAGTTCTTC.

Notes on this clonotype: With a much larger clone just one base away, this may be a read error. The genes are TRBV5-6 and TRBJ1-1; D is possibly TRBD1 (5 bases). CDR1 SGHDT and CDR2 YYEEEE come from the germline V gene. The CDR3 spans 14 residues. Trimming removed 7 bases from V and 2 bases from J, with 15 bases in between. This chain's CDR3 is CASGGQGRNTEAFF. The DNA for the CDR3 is TGTGCCAGCGGCGGTCAGGGTCGAAACACTGAAGCTTTCTTT. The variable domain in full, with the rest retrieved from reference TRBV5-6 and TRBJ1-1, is DAGVTQSPTHLIKTRGQQVTLRCSPKSGHDTVSWYQQALGQGPQFIFQYYEEEERQRGNFPDRFSGHQFPNYSSELNVNALLLGDSALYLCASGGQGRNTEAFFGQGTRLTVV.

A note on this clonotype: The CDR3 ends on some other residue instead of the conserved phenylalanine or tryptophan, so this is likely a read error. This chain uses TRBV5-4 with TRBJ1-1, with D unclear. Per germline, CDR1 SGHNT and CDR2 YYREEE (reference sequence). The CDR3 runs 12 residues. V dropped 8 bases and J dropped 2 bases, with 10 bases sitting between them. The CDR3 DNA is TGTGCCAGTAGCGGGAAAAACACTGAAGCTTTCTTA. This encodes CASSGKNTEAFL.

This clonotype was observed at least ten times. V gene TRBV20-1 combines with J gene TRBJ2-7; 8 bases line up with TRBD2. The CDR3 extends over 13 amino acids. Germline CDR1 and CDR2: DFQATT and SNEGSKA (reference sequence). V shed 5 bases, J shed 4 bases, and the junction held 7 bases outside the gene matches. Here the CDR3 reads CSALAGGLYEQYF. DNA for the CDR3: TGCAGTGCTTTGGCGGGGGGCTTATACGAGCAGTACTTC.

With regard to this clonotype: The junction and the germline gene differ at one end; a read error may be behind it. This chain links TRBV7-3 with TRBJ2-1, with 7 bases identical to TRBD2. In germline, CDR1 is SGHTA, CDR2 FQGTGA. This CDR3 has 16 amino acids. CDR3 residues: CASSSQAGTTYNKQFF. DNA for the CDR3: TGTGCCAGCAGCTCCCAAGCGGGGACTACCTACAATAAGCAGTTCTTC. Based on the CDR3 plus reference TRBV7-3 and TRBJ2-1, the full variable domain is GAGVSQTPSNKVTEKGKYVELRCDPISGHTALYWYRQSLGQGPEFLIYFQGTGAADDSGLPNDRFFAVRPEGSVSTLKIQRTERGDSAVYLCASSSQAGTTYNKQFFGPGTRLTVL.

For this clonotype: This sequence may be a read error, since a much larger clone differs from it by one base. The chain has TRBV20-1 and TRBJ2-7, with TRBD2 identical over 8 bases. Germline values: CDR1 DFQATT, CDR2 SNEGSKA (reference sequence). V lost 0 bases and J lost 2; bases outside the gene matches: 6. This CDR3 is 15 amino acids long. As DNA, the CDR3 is TGCAGTGCTAGAGACCATAGCGGGAAAACCTACGAGCAGTACTTC. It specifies CSARDHSGKTYEQYF.

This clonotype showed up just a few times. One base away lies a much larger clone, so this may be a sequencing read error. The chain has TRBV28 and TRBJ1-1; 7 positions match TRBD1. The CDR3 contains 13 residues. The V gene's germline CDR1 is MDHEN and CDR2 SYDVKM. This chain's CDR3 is CATLTGKNTEASF. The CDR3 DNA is TGTGCCACCCTGACAGGGAAGAACACTGAAGCTTCCTTT.

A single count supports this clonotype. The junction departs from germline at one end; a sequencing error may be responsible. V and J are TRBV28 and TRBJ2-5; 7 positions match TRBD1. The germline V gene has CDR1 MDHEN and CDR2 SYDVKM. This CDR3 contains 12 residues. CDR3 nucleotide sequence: TGTGCCACGAAGGGGGCGTGGGAGACCCAGTGCTTC. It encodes CATKGAWETQCF.

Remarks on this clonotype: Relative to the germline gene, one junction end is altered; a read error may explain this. CDR3 protein: CANSSSGSGLAFGLGLYEQYF. The DNA for the CDR3 is TGTGCCAACAGCTCCTCAGGCTCGGGGTTGGCCTTTGGGCTTGGACTATACGAGCAGTACTTC. The chain combines TRBV11-2 with TRBJ2-7; a weak D match, TRBD2 (6 bases). This CDR3 has 21 amino acids. Germline assignment: CDR1 SGHAT and CDR2 FQNNGV.

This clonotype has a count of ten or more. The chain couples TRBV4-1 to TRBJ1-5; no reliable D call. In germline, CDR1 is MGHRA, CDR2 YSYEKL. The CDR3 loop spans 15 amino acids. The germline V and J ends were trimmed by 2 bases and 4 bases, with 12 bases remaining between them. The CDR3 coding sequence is TGCGCCAGCAGCCAAACCCGAAACCGAAATCAGCCCCAGCATTTT. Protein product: CASSQTRNRNQPQHF.